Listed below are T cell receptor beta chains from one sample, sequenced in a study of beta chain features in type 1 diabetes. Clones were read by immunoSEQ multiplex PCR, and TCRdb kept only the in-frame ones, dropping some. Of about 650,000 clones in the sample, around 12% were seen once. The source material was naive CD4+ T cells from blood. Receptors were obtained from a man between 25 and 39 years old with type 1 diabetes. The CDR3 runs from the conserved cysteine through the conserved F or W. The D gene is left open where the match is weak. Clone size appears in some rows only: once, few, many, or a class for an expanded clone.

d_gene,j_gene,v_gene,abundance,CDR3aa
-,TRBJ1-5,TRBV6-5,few,CASNQQASSNQPQHF
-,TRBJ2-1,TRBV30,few,CAWSFQRRDEQFF
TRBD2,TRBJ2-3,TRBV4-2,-,CASSPRSGPGTDTQYF
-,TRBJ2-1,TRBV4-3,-,CASSQDRGGFAYNEQFF
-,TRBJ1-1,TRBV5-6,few,CASWGRAEAFF
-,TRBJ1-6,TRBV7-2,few,CASSFSGPLNSPLHF
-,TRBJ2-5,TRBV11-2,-,CASSWGSDETQYF
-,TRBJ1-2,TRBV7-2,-,CASSFRRVEIQDGYTF
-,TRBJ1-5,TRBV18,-,CASSPPGKSPQHF
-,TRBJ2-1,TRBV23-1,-,CASSPRPAEQFF
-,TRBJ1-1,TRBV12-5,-,CASAVTENTEAFF
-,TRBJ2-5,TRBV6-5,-,CASRPRAGARETQYF
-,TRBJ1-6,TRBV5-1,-,CASSLGSSYNSPLHF
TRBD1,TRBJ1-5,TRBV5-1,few,CASSLEAGGQPQHF
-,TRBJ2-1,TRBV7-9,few,CASSLGAGAYNEQFF
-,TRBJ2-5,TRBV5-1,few,CASSLGIPPGRETQYF
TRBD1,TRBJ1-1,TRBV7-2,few,CASSLWDRADTEAFF
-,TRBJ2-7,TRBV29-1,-,CSVANQGLSEQYF
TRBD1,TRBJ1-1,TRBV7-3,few,CASSLQGATEAFF
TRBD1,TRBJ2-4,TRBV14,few,CASSQANQGARNIQYF
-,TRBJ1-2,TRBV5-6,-,CASSTGTTDYGYTF
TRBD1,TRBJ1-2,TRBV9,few,CASSVGTGSNYGYTF
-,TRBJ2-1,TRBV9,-,CASSLTESSYNEQFF
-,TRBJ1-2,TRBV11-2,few,CASSSQIMDPSNYGYTF
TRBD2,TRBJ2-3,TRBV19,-,CASSISIGGGTDTQYF
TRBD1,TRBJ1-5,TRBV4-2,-,CASSQEGQGTNQPQHF
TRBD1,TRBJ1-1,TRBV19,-,CASSRAGGQDTEAFF
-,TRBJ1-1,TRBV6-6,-,CASSYEGRPGTEAFF
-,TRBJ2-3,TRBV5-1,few,CASSSGEHTDTQYF
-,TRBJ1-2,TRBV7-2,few,CASSFSNYGYTF
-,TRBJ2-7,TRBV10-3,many,CAISPGFYEQYF
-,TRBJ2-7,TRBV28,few,CASRQADEQYF